This T cell receptor beta chain comes out of a study of T-cell reconstitution after alpha-beta-depleted transplantation in children. Regarding the study as a whole: Reportedly, alpha-beta T cells present about two months post-transplant originated from several hundred expanded clones of graft origin. Diversity and T-cell counts at one year after transplant derived mostly from new T cells.

Germline CDR1 is SGHDN and CDR2 is FVKESK. The V gene end was trimmed by 2 bases and the J gene end by 5 bases; junction bases not matched to a gene: 6. This CDR3 comprises 15 residues. A TCRbeta library incorporating unique molecular identifiers was prepared. TCRdb re-derived calls from the PCR reads in MiXCR, one entry per CDR3 protein. The sample includes approximately 630,000 distinct CDR3 sequences, about an eighth seen only once; the top ten take 0.79%. This clonotype has only a few counts. Its antigen is currently unknown. The clonotype was recovered from a girl aged 2-10 years with congenital amegakaryocytic thrombocytopenia, due to receive a stem cell transplant. This chain uses TRBV14 with TRBJ2-1; 7 positions agree with TRBD2. Sequencing used PBMCs, obtained before TCRalphabeta/CD19-depleted stem cell transplant. The DNA for the CDR3 is TGTGCCAGCAGCCAAATTCTAGCGGTACACAATGAGCAGTTCTTC. The encoded protein is CASSQILAVHNEQFF.